This TCR beta chain stems from a study of immune cell composition in non-small cell lung cancer. Study-level points and caveats: Tumour TCR-beta clonality showed no significant link to smoking pack-years. TIL tumour reactivity correlated with maximal tumour-associated clone frequency in adenocarcinoma. Squamous carcinomas (roughly 80%) more often had tumour-associated clones >0.5% than adenocarcinomas (roughly 35%). Tumour-reactive clones were not shown to match dominant in vivo tumour clones.

Details on this clone: Its antigen is currently unknown.

The germline gives CDR1 MDHEN, CDR2 SYDVKM. The CDR3 has 14 amino acids. V lost 5 bases to trimming and J lost 7 bases; unmatched junction nucleotides: 10. The normal lung sample lay at least 3 cm, and maximally far, from the tumour. The table came from immunoSEQ multiplex PCR; TCRdb's copy has only in-frame clones and leaves some out. The table lists 2,200 or so clones, roughly three quarters of them singletons. This receptor was obtained from a human donor with non-small cell lung cancer. V and J are TRBV28 and TRBJ2-7, with 8 bases identical to TRBD1. Sequencing was done on a sample of non-adjacent lung tissue. This chain's CDR3 is CASSTTRGLLEQYF. In nucleotides, the CDR3 is TGTGCCAGCAGTACGACCAGGGGGCTATTGGAGCAGTACTTC.